A single sample is the source of the 30 T cell receptor beta chains below, sequenced in a study of CD8 T cells in ankylosing spondylitis. TCRdb re-analysed the 5' RACE reads in MiXCR, keeping a single row per CDR3 protein. The data contain 350,000 or so distinct CDR3 sequences, around a tenth of them seen just once; the ten biggest clones take up 9.1%. Sequencing input: blood, either unsorted or a sorted T cell fraction (not recorded which). These receptors were collected from a female donor with ankylosing spondylitis or in good health (not recorded which).

The rearrangement links TRBV7-9 to TRBJ1-2; 7 bases agree with TRBD1. This CDR3 region has 16 residues. V lost 1 base and J lost 8; bases outside the gene matches: 13. CDR1 is SEHNR, CDR2 FQNEAQ, per germline (reference sequence). The CDR3 is CASSLESTGTGGGYTF. CDR3 in DNA: TGTGCCAGCAGCTTAGAGTCGACAGGGACGGGCGGCGGCTACACCTTC.

This clonotype is categorized as large (0.1 to 1%). J is TRBJ2-4 and V is TRBV28; no clear D gene. This CDR3 is 15 amino acids long. Germline CDR1 reads MDHEN; CDR2 reads SYDVKM. Between the trimmed V and J ends, which lost 5 bases and 1 base, there was a span of 12 bases. As DNA, the CDR3 is TGTGCCAGCAGTCTACGTTCCGGTGCCAAAAACATTCAGTACTTC. It is translated as CASSLRSGAKNIQYF.

This clonotype has at least ten counts. The genes are TRBV5-1 and TRBJ2-7; TRBD1 is a possible D gene (5 bases). V lost 0 bases to trimming and J lost 7 bases, with 20 bases between them. Germline-derived CDR1 and CDR2 are SGHRS and YFSETQ. CDR3 length equals 16 residues. The CDR3 here is CASSLAVQGALGEQYF. DNA for the CDR3: TGCGCCAGCAGCTTGGCTGTCCAAGGGGCGCTTGGGGAGCAGTACTTC.

CDR3 in DNA: TGCAGTGCTGGGGGGGGGAGGGGCTGGGACAATGAGCAGTTCTTC. As protein: CSAGGGRGWDNEQFF. The chain combines TRBV20-1 with TRBJ2-1; 7 bases are a match to TRBD2. This CDR3 is 15 amino acids long. The V gene end was trimmed by 5 bases and the J gene end by 5 bases; junction bases not matched to a gene: 12. Germline lookup yields CDR1 DFQATT and CDR2 SNEGSKA (reference sequence).

This clonotype was detected a few times. The rearrangement links TRBV19 to TRBJ2-7; the match to TRBD2 covers 7 bases. This CDR3 comprises 19 residues. CDR1 and CDR2 from the germline V gene are LNHDA and SQIVND (reference sequence). V was clipped by 2 bases and J by 1 base; unmatched bases: 17. The CDR3: CASSISPGDVGRGSYEQYF. CDR3 DNA: TGTGCCAGTAGTATATCGCCGGGGGATGTCGGGCGGGGGTCCTACGAGCAGTACTTC.

The rearrangement links TRBV5-1 to TRBJ2-3; possible D gene TRBD1, 5 bases. The V and J ends lost 0 bases and 6 bases respectively, with 20 bases between them. Germline V gene data show CDR1 as SGHRS and CDR2 as YFSETQ. The CDR3 has 17 amino acids. CDR3 sequence reads: CASSLDMARRGRDTQYF. In nucleotides, the CDR3 is TGCGCCAGCAGCTTGGATATGGCTAGAAGGGGTAGGGATACGCAGTATTTT.

This clonotype was found many times. The V gene is TRBV20-1, the J gene TRBJ1-2; tentatively, D is TRBD1 (5 bases). Germline loops: CDR1 DFQATT, CDR2 SNEGSKA (reference sequence). V lost 4 bases and J lost 4, with 13 bases in between. The CDR3 runs to 13 residues. CDR3 protein: CSAKMGTAYGYTF. For the CDR3, the DNA is TGCAGTGCTAAAATGGGGACGGCCTATGGCTACACCTTC.

Many counts were recorded for this clonotype. The chain couples TRBV20-1 to TRBJ2-3; 7 bases line up with TRBD2. Germline V gene data show CDR1 as DFQATT and CDR2 as SNEGSKA (reference sequence). The CDR3 is 13 amino acids. J gave up 4 bases and V 3 bases, and 4 bases lay outside the gene matches. CDR3 sequence: CSARGGSADTQYF. CDR3 bases: TGCAGTGCTAGGGGCGGGAGTGCAGATACGCAGTATTTT.

This clonotype has just a few counts. The V gene is TRBV19, the J gene TRBJ2-1; D possibly corresponds to TRBD2 (6 bases). From germline, CDR1 is LNHDA and CDR2 SQIVND (reference sequence). Trimming took off 5 bases at V and 4 bases at J, with 15 bases between the two ends. This CDR3 contains 15 residues. The CDR3 spells CASSPTGVPYNEQFF. In DNA form, the CDR3 reads TGTGCCAGTAGTCCCACGGGGGTACCTTACAATGAGCAGTTCTTC. The full variable domain, its missing parts supplied by reference TRBV19 and TRBJ2-1, is DGGITQSPKYLFRKEGQNVTLSCEQNLNHDAMYWYRQDPGQGLRLIYYSQIVNDFQKGDIAEGYSVSREKKESFPLTVTSAQKNPTAFYLCASSPTGVPYNEQFFGPGTRLTVL.

This clonotype was found many times. The chain joins TRBV18 to TRBJ1-1, with D unresolved. This CDR3 is built from 13 residues. The germline V gene encodes CDR1 KGHSH and CDR2 LQKENI. V gave up 6 bases and J gave up 1 base, with 9 bases separating them. In nucleotides, the CDR3 is TGTGCCAGCTCTTATACCAGGAACACTGAAGCTTTCTTT. This translates into CASSYTRNTEAFF.

The V call is TRBV7-9, the J call TRBJ2-5; TRBD2 is a possible D gene (6 bases). Per germline, CDR1 SEHNR and CDR2 FQNEAQ (reference sequence). The CDR3 is made up of 17 amino acids. V was clipped by 3 bases and J by 2 bases, with 19 bases between them. CDR3 in DNA: TGTGCCAGCAGCTTTAGGAAAGGCAGGGACTTACAAGAGACCCAGTACTTC. This codes for CASSFRKGRDLQETQYF.

This clonotype was seen a handful of times. The chain combines TRBV7-2 with TRBJ1-2; D gene ambiguous. CDR1 is SGHTA and CDR2 is FQGNSA in the germline V gene. The CDR3 totals 13 residues. Between the trimmed V and J ends, which lost 9 bases and 6 bases, there was a span of 17 bases. The CDR3 loop reads CASSLTGVDGYTF. The CDR3 DNA is TGTGCCAGTTCTCTAACCGGGGTGGATGGCTACACCTTC.

This clonotype appeared a few times. The chain carries TRBV5-5 and TRBJ1-1; D may be TRBD1 (5 bases). Trimming pared 4 bases from V and 0 bases from J, leaving 10 bases between. This CDR3 comprises 14 residues. The germline CDR1 and CDR2 sequences are SGHKS and YYEKEE (reference sequence). In DNA form, the CDR3 reads TGTGCCAGCAGCATGACAGCTATGAACACTGAAGCTTTCTTT. This encodes CASSMTAMNTEAFF.

This chain joins TRBV20-1 and TRBJ1-3; weak D call: TRBD1 (6 bases). This CDR3 is built from 15 residues. Germline-derived CDR1 and CDR2 are DFQATT and SNEGSKA (reference sequence). Trimming took off 5 bases at V and 0 bases at J, with 14 bases between the two ends. The CDR3 spells CSAGSTGHSGNTIYF. Written as DNA, the CDR3 is TGCAGTGCTGGCTCAACAGGGCACTCTGGAAACACCATATATTTT.

This clonotype was counted a few times. The V gene is TRBV7-3, the J gene TRBJ2-3; 10 bases agree with TRBD1. This CDR3 spans 15 amino acids. V dropped 2 bases and J dropped 5; count of bases not matched to a gene: 4. CDR1 is SGHTA, CDR2 FQGTGA, per germline. The CDR3 DNA reads TGTGCCAGCAGCTTACGGACAGGGGGGGAAGATACGCAGTATTTT. It is translated as CASSLRTGGEDTQYF.

This chain connects TRBV28 to TRBJ2-7; D tentatively fits TRBD1 or TRBD2 (5 bases each). With 4 bases removed from V and 4 bases from J, the gap between germline ends came to 17 bases. Per germline, CDR1 MDHEN and CDR2 SYDVKM. This CDR3 has 15 residues. CDR3 bases: TGTGCCAGCAGTTCCCTCGGGACGTCCCTTTACGAGCAGTACTTC. Translation: CASSSLGTSLYEQYF.

This chain joins TRBV4-2 and TRBJ2-7; possibly TRBD2 for D (6 bases). The CDR3 is 13 residues long. Germline values: CDR1 LGHNA, CDR2 YNFKEQ. V lost 4 bases and J 3 bases, leaving 10 bases between the germline ends. The CDR3 DNA sequence: TGTGCCAGCAGCCCGGGGGTCGGCTACGAGCAGTACTTC. Translation gives CASSPGVGYEQYF.

The chain employs TRBV7-9 and TRBJ2-5; TRBD1 matches 9 bases. The germline gives CDR1 SEHNR, CDR2 FQNEAQ (reference sequence). V trimming: 5 bases; J trimming: 4 bases; junction bases outside the gene matches: 8. This CDR3 has 15 residues. The chain's CDR3 is CASSPGQGSIETQYF. Written as DNA, the CDR3 is TGTGCCAGCAGCCCAGGACAGGGGAGCATAGAGACCCAGTACTTC.

The CDR3 protein is CASSRTGTSGWLNEQFF. In DNA, the CDR3 is TGTGCCAGCAGTCGAACCGGGACTAGCGGGTGGCTCAACGAGCAGTTCTTC. The gene calls are TRBV25-1 and TRBJ2-1, with TRBD2 identical over 12 bases. The CDR3 loop spans 17 amino acids. Trimming took 5 bases from V and 10 from J; bases not matched to a gene: 15. Germline assignment: CDR1 MGHDK and CDR2 SYGVNS.

In its sample, this clonotype was seen many times. V gene TRBV7-3 combines with J gene TRBJ2-1; 10 bases are shared with TRBD2. J was trimmed by 0 bases and V by 0 bases; bases with no gene match: 14. Germline CDR1 SGHTA, CDR2 FQGTGA. This CDR3 contains 21 residues. CDR3 nucleotides: TGTGCCAGCAGCTTAACTCTAGCTAGCGGGGGACCATTGAGCTCCTACAATGAGCAGTTCTTC. Its translation: CASSLTLASGGPLSSYNEQFF.

This clonotype was counted at least ten times. The CDR3 coding sequence is TGTGCCAGCAGCCGCTTGGACAGGGGGTTACTCGGCTACACCTTC. Translating gives CASSRLDRGLLGYTF. This sequence joins TRBV3-1 and TRBJ1-2; 10 bases fit TRBD1. Germline V gene lookup returns CDR1 LGHDT and CDR2 YNNKEL (reference sequence). Trimming took 4 bases from V and 8 from J; bases not matched to a gene: 10. This CDR3 contains 15 residues. The variable domain in full, completed from reference TRBV3-1 and TRBJ1-2, reads DTAVSQTPKYLVTQMGNDKSIKCEQNLGHDTMYWYKQDSKKFLKIMFSYNNKELIINETVPNRFSPKSPDKAHLNLHINSLELGDSAVYFCASSRLDRGLLGYTFGSGTRLTVV.

This clonotype was seen many times. This rearrangement joins TRBV28 to TRBJ1-2, with TRBD1 matching over 8 bases. Germline-derived CDR1 and CDR2 are MDHEN and SYDVKM. The CDR3 has 14 residues. Losses at the gene ends were 2 bases for V and 3 bases for J; bases not matched to a gene: 2. The CDR3 bases are TGTGCCAGCAGTTTACCAGGGGGCGACTATGGCTACACCTTC. Translating it yields CASSLPGGDYGYTF.

This chain links TRBV28 with TRBJ1-6; possible D gene TRBD1, 5 bases. The CDR3 extends over 14 amino acids. CDR1 and CDR2 (germline): MDHEN, SYDVKM. V lost 3 bases to trimming and J lost 4 bases, with 7 bases between them. The CDR3, as DNA: TGTGCCAGCAGTTTCAGACAGTATAATTCACCCCTCCACTTT. Protein sequence: CASSFRQYNSPLHF.

This clonotype appeared a few times. V and J are TRBV12-3 or TRBV12-4 and TRBJ2-3; unclear D gene. The V end lost 2 bases, the J end lost 6 bases, and 6 bases lay between the germline ends. CDR3 length: 12 amino acids. The chain's CDR3 is CASSLTKDTQYF. CDR3 DNA sequence: TGTGCCAGCAGTTTAACCAAGGATACGCAGTATTTT.

This clonotype was observed a handful of times. The chain links TRBV7-2 to TRBJ2-7, with 13 bases lining up with TRBD2. There are 17 residues in the CDR3. The germline V gene encodes CDR1 SGHTA and CDR2 FQGNSA. Unmatched junction bases numbered 11, after V lost 5 bases and J lost 4 bases. This CDR3 is CASSPGLAGVHTYEQYF. For the CDR3, the DNA is TGTGCCAGCAGCCCCGGACTAGCGGGGGTCCACACTTACGAGCAGTACTTC.

This clonotype was seen many times. The CDR3 nucleotides are TGTGCCATCAGACCAGATAGAGCAGATACGCAGTATTTT. It codes for CAIRPDRADTQYF. The V call is TRBV10-3, the J call TRBJ2-3; D not resolved. V lost 6 bases and J 4 bases, leaving 11 bases between the germline ends. CDR3 size: 13 residues. Per germline, CDR1 ENHRY and CDR2 SYGVKD.

There are many counts of this clonotype. This sequence joins TRBV4-3 and TRBJ2-3; no definite D call. This CDR3 is 15 amino acids long. Germline V CDR1 and CDR2: LGHNA, YSLEER. Trimming left V 0 bases short and J 4 bases short, with 11 bases between. CDR3 nucleotide sequence: TGCGCCAGCAGCCAAGATCCTATTTGGGCAGATACGCAGTATTTT. It translates to CASSQDPIWADTQYF.

This clonotype was counted many times. The rearrangement links TRBV18 to TRBJ1-4; 8 bases fit TRBD1. From germline, CDR1 is KGHSH and CDR2 LQKENI. The CDR3 loop spans 20 amino acids. V trimming: 4 bases; J trimming: 0 bases; junction bases outside the gene matches: 16. The CDR3 region has the DNA TGTGCCAGCTCACGGGCTGGACAGGGAAGTAGACGTGCAACTAATGAAAAACTGTTTTTT. The encoded protein is CASSRAGQGSRRATNEKLFF.

This clonotype was observed a handful of times. This chain joins TRBV19 and TRBJ1-2; the D gene is possibly TRBD1 (6 bases). The CDR3 totals 13 residues. With 11 bases removed from V and 2 bases from J, the gap between germline ends came to 15 bases. Germline V gives CDR1 LNHDA, CDR2 SQIVND (reference sequence). In nucleotides, the CDR3 is TGTGCCGCCCAAAGAGGGGGGAACTATGGCTACACCTTC. As protein: CAAQRGGNYGYTF.

This clonotype was detected many times. The V gene is TRBV6-1, the J gene TRBJ1-1, with D unclear. V was clipped by 8 bases and J by 0 bases, with 7 bases between them. Per germline, CDR1 MNHNS and CDR2 SASEGT. The CDR3 totals 12 residues. CDR3 DNA: TGTGCCAGCGGCGGTTTGAACACTGAAGCTTTCTTT. Translating gives CASGGLNTEAFF.